This paragraph covers one T cell receptor beta chain sequence. The antigen is undetermined. This sample was taken from a study of T cell repertoires in cytomegalovirus infection. Study-wide background: Based on public TCR beta signatures, there were indications of CMV infection and of a matching HLA type. Study-level results: Clonotype analysis showed dominance of the ex vivo response by HLA-C-restricted CMV-specific TCR beta clonotypes.

TCRdb processed the reads anew with MiXCR; each CDR3 protein has one entry. Of tens of thousands of distinct CDR3 sequences listed, around half were seen once; the top ten hold just over 90%. The sequenced sample was CD8+ T cells from cultured PBMCs, obtained from culture after CMV antigen stimulation. This receptor was identified in a human donor in good health (CMV status not recorded). Some clones in this sample may be carry-over from other donors' samples.

CDR3 loop: CASSLKWVLGKNIQYF. The CDR3 DNA follows: TGTGCCAGCAGTTTAAAGTGGGTCCTAGGCAAAAACATTCAGTACTTC. The rearrangement joins TRBV28 to TRBJ2-4; no definite D call. The V end was cut by 2 bases, the J end by 3 bases, with 14 bases between. Germline V CDR1 and CDR2: MDHEN, SYDVKM. CDR3 size: 16 residues.